The 14 T cell receptor beta chains below were found in one sample sequenced in a study of T cell responses to AZD1222 COVID-19 vaccine. Sequencing was performed with immunoSEQ multiplex PCR; in TCRdb, only in-frame clones are kept and a portion is missing. The sample lists more than 85,000 clones; roughly 90% were seen once. Here the sequenced sample was peripheral blood, taken on day 0 of MenACWY control vaccination. The source of these receptors is an adult in good health.

The rearrangement links TRBV12-3 or TRBV12-4 to TRBJ2-7; D is undetermined. The germline V and J ends were trimmed by 4 bases and 3 bases, with 10 bases remaining between them. CDR3 length equals 13 residues. CDR3 nucleotide sequence: TGTGCCAGCAGTTGGTTAGGCTTCTACGAGCAGTACTTC. This encodes CASSWLGFYEQYF.

The chain is built from TRBV5-1 and TRBJ2-3; D unresolved. The CDR3 is 16 residues long. Germline CDR1 reads SGHRS; CDR2 reads YFSETQ. The V and J ends lost 1 base and 0 bases respectively, with 12 bases between them. CDR3 amino acids: CASSLILGTSTDTQYF. Here the CDR3 DNA reads TGCGCCAGCAGCTTGATTCTGGGAACAAGCACAGATACGCAGTATTTT.

The rearrangement joins TRBV7-8 to TRBJ2-5, with D perhaps TRBD2 (5 bases). Germline V gene lookup returns CDR1 SGHVS and CDR2 FQNEAQ. Trimming took off 5 bases at V and 8 bases at J, with 12 bases between the two ends. This CDR3 is built from 12 residues. In nucleotides, the CDR3 is TGTGCCAGCAGCCCCCCGGGATCAACCCAGTACTTC. Its protein product is CASSPPGSTQYF.

On this clone itself: This sample includes further DNA sequences coding for the same CDR3. The chain couples TRBV19 to TRBJ2-7; D is tentatively TRBD1 or TRBD2 (6 bases each). Trimming removed 5 bases at V and 2 bases at J, with 10 bases between. The CDR3 consists of 13 residues. Germline CDR1 reads LNHDA; CDR2 reads SQIVND (reference sequence). CDR3 bases: TGTGCCAGTAGTGCGGGACAAGCCTACGAGCAGTACTTC. This encodes CASSAGQAYEQYF.

As to this clone: Other DNA sequences in the sample encode the same CDR3. V usage is TRBV5-1 and J usage is TRBJ2-2; TRBD1 might be the D (5 bases). CDR3 length: 14 residues. Per the germline V gene, CDR1 is SGHRS and CDR2 is YFSETQ. V was shortened by 1 base and J by 1 base, with 5 bases between the two germline ends. CDR3: CASSLTGNTGELFF. CDR3 DNA sequence: TGCGCCAGCAGCTTGACAGGGAACACCGGGGAGCTGTTTTTT.

The chain carries TRBV6-5 and TRBJ2-7; D gene uncertain. Trimming took off 7 bases at V and 1 base at J, with 2 bases between the two ends. The germline gives CDR1 MNHEY, CDR2 SVGAGI. CDR3 size: 10 residues. CDR3 region: CASKSYEQYF. The CDR3 DNA sequence: TGTGCCAGCAAGTCCTACGAGCAGTACTTC.

This clone was recorded once. The chain couples TRBV7-8 to TRBJ2-5; D not certain. The CDR3 is made up of 13 amino acids. The germline V and J ends were trimmed by 2 bases and 4 bases, with 8 bases remaining between them. Germline CDR1 SGHVS, CDR2 FQNEAQ. The CDR3 here is CASSLYTAETQYF. CDR3 bases: TGTGCCAGCAGCTTATATACAGCAGAGACCCAGTACTTC.

This chain uses TRBV11-2 with TRBJ1-2; the D gene is possibly TRBD1 (5 bases). V lost 5 bases, J lost 4 bases, and 17 bases lay in between. CDR1 and CDR2 (germline): SGHAT, FQNNGV. The CDR3 covers 15 residues. CDR3 loop: CASSPLNGASYGYTF. The CDR3 nucleotides read TGTGCCAGCAGCCCGTTAAACGGGGCTAGCTATGGCTACACCTTC.

This clone was seen only a few times. The chain recombines TRBV9 with TRBJ2-1, with 15 nucleotides matching TRBD2. Germline CDR1 reads SGDLS; CDR2 reads YYNGEE. This CDR3 region has 16 residues. V trimming: 5 bases; J trimming: 7 bases; junction bases outside the gene matches: 7. The CDR3 DNA reads TGTGCCAGCAGAGGACTAGCGGGAGGGCCGAGTAATGAGCAGTTCTTC. This sequence encodes CASRGLAGGPSNEQFF.

The V gene is TRBV4-3, the J gene TRBJ1-1; unclear D gene. The CDR3 is 14 amino acids. The V end lost 1 base, the J end lost 1 base, and 7 bases lay between the germline ends. Looked up from germline, CDR1 is LGHNA and CDR2 is YSLEER. The CDR3 here is CASSQGGANTEAFF. CDR3 DNA sequence: TGCGCCAGCAGCCAAGGCGGAGCGAACACTGAAGCTTTCTTT.

This clone occurred once. The V gene is TRBV4-3, the J gene TRBJ1-2; D possibly corresponds to TRBD1 (5 bases). This CDR3 spans 16 amino acids. CDR1 is LGHNA, CDR2 YSLEER, per germline. V was trimmed by 0 bases and J by 8 bases, leaving 19 bases between them. CDR3 DNA sequence: TGCGCCAGCAGCCAAGATCGGGGGGATGGGGCGCGGGGCTACACCTTC. This sequence encodes CASSQDRGDGARGYTF.

V is TRBV28 and J is TRBJ2-5; D is possibly TRBD2 (5 bases). Trimming removed 7 bases from V and 2 bases from J, with 8 bases in between. The germline V gene has CDR1 MDHEN and CDR2 SYDVKM. The CDR3 length is 12 residues. This chain's CDR3 is CASTSGQETQYF. The CDR3 DNA reads TGTGCCAGCACCAGCGGTCAAGAGACCCAGTACTTC.

This clone was seen once. This sequence joins TRBV10-2 and TRBJ1-5; the D gene is possibly TRBD1 (5 bases). The CDR3 runs 13 residues. V shed 3 bases and J shed 2 bases, with 5 bases lying between them. The germline gives CDR1 WSHSY, CDR2 SAAADI. CDR3 residues: CASSEQGNQPQHF. CDR3 nucleotides: TGCGCCAGCAGTGAACAGGGCAATCAGCCCCAGCATTTT.

The J gene is TRBJ1-2, the V gene TRBV5-5; D remains unclear. The CDR3 spans 11 residues. The germline CDR1 and CDR2 sequences are SGHKS and YYEKEE (reference sequence). V was shortened by 0 bases and J by 3 bases, with 0 bases between the two germline ends. CDR3 sequence (DNA): TGTGCCAGCAGCTTGGACTATGGCTACACCTTC. Translated: CASSLDYGYTF.